This T cell receptor (beta chain) comes out of a study of T cells in Graves' hyperthyroidism and ophthalmopathy. For the study at large: Peripheral blood was obtained at initial diagnosis, preceding any treatment.

General study findings and limits: Ophthalmopathy was told apart from stable hyperthyroidism by a 13 V-J model.

This clonotype has a count of ten or more. Antigen: not known. Researchers amplified the TCR beta CDR3 regions from RNA transcripts. An initial round of RT-PCR targeting the TCR CDR3 relied on the HTBI primer set. TCRdb reanalysed the multiplex PCR reads using MiXCR and keeps one entry per CDR3 protein. The sample consists of roughly 350,000 distinct CDR3 sequences, around 15% of them appearing once. At least 3 on the Clinical Activity Score was recorded for ophthalmopathy patients, who also had NOSPECS grade at least 4 and duration under 3 months. The TCR originated in a woman in her thirties with Graves' ophthalmopathy. Sequencing was carried out using blood.

The CDR3 here is CASSQGGGMGEKLFF. For the CDR3, the DNA is TGTGCCAGCAGCCAAGGAGGGGGCATGGGTGAAAAACTGTTTTTT. V is TRBV3-1 and J is TRBJ1-4, with 7 bases fitting TRBD1. The CDR3 is 15 amino acids. V shed 1 base, J shed 7 bases, and the junction held 6 bases outside the gene matches. The germline V gene has CDR1 LGHDT and CDR2 YNNKEL (reference sequence).